Detailed here is one T cell receptor beta chain. The antigen is not known. Not enrolled were patients with uncontrolled infection, other autoimmune disease, pregnancy or lactation. The PBMCs studied were ones that came from about 10 ml fresh peripheral blood. What was amplified from RNA transcripts were TCR beta CDR3 regions. TCR CDR3 underwent first-round RT-PCR with the HTBI primer set. TCRdb itself ran the multiplex PCR reads through MiXCR, one entry per CDR3 protein. The table records hundreds of thousands of distinct CDR3 sequences, more than 11% of them present only once. This sample was taken from a study of T cells in Graves' hyperthyroidism and ophthalmopathy. Study outcomes and limitations: Clonotypes that were expanded in thyroid above 0.001 mostly appeared in blood too. The model identified upcoming ophthalmopathy a median 6.5 months ahead of onset.

V lost 4 bases, J lost 0 bases, and 14 bases lay in between. The CDR3 is 16 amino acids. Germline-derived CDR1 and CDR2 are KGHDR and SFDVKD. The TCR originated in a woman aged 30 to 39 with Graves' hyperthyroidism. This chain links TRBV24-1 with TRBJ2-5; D might be TRBD1 (6 bases). The sequencing input was blood. CDR3 nucleotide sequence: TGTGCCACCAGTGAAGCCGGGACAACTCACCAAGAGACCCAGTACTTC. Translating gives CATSEAGTTHQETQYF.